The rows below give T cell receptor beta chains drawn from one sample of a study of T-cell reconstitution after alpha-beta-depleted transplantation in children. MiXCR, run by TCRdb on the PCR reads, gives a single entry per CDR3 protein. The sample carries about 360,000 distinct CDR3 sequences, about an eighth recorded once. This sample comprised PBMCs, obtained from the stem cell graft. These receptor sequences come from a human donor who donated a stem cell graft to a child with Fanconi anemia. The CDR3 runs from the conserved cysteine through the conserved F or W. The D gene is left open where the match is weak. For some rows the clone size is stated as once, few or many, or as a class when expanded; others skip it.

D gene	V gene	J gene	clone size	CDR3 DNA	CDR3 protein
TRBD1	TRBV13	TRBJ1-2	many	TGTGCCAGCAGCTTGGCGGACAGGGCAGGTGGCTACACCTTC	CASSLADRAGGYTF
.	TRBV3-1	TRBJ1-2	.	TGTGCCAGCAGCCATCACAGGGAGAGCGGCTACACCTTC	CASSHHRESGYTF
.	TRBV6-1	TRBJ1-2	.	TGTGCCAGCAGTGTACAGGGTTACTATGGCTACACCTTC	CASSVQGYYGYTF
.	TRBV4-2	TRBJ1-1	.	TGTGCCAGCAGCCAAGATCAGAATACGAACACTGAAGCTTTCTTT	CASSQDQNTNTEAFF
TRBD2	TRBV6-5	TRBJ2-3	.	TGTGCCAGCAGTTACCGCCGCGGGGGTAGCGGGAGTACAGATACGCAGTATTTT	CASSYRRGGSGSTDTQYF
TRBD1	TRBV20-1	TRBJ1-2	many	TGCAGTGCGAGAAGGGGACAGGGAGACTATGGCTACACCTTC	CSARRGQGDYGYTF
.	TRBV7-9	TRBJ2-3	.	TGTGCCAGCAGCTCCCCCTCGGGCAGGTCAACGGCTGATACGCAGTATTTT	CASSSPSGRSTADTQYF
.	TRBV20-1	TRBJ1-4	many	TGCAGTGCTCCTCGACAGGCTAATGAAAAACTGTTTTTT	CSAPRQANEKLFF
.	TRBV9	TRBJ2-3	many	TGTGCCAGCAGCGTAGTGCCGGGGGCGGGCACAGATACGCAGTATTTT	CASSVVPGAGTDTQYF
TRBD2	TRBV2	TRBJ2-1	many	TGTGCCAGCAGCCCAGGACTAGATCGTGAGCAGTTCTTC	CASSPGLDREQFF
.	TRBV27	TRBJ2-3	many	TGTGCCAGCTATCAACCCGGAACAGATACGCAGTATTTT	CASYQPGTDTQYF
.	TRBV6-5	TRBJ1-1	.	TGTGCCAGCAGTACCGAAGGGGGCACTGAAGCTTTCTTT	CASSTEGGTEAFF
.	TRBV27	TRBJ2-7	few	TGTGCCAGCAGTTTAGAGTACAACTACGAGCAGTACTTC	CASSLEYNYEQYF
TRBD1	TRBV18	TRBJ1-2	few	TGTGCCAGCTCACCCAAGCCGGGACAGGGAATTAACTATGGCTACACCTTC	CASSPKPGQGINYGYTF
TRBD1	TRBV25-1	TRBJ2-5	.	TGTGCCAGCAGTGCAGGGGGCAAAGGAAAAGAGACCCAGTACTTC	CASSAGGKGKETQYF
.	TRBV29-1	TRBJ1-2	many	TGCAGCGTTGATGATATAGCCGGGGCGTCCGGCTACACCTTC	CSVDDIAGASGYTF
.	TRBV5-1	TRBJ2-3	.	TGCGTCAGCGGAGGGGGGAGCACAGATACGCAGTATTTT	CVSGGGSTDTQYF
.	TRBV24-1	TRBJ1-5	.	TGTGCCACCAGCCGAGTGGGACAGCCCCAGCATTTT	CATSRVGQPQHF
.	TRBV18	TRBJ1-1	few	TGTGCCAGCTCACCTCTCGACCCGCCAGAGAACACTGAAGCTTTCTTT	CASSPLDPPENTEAFF
.	TRBV20-1	TRBJ1-6	few	TGCAGTGCTAGAGATTCCAGGGTCGATCCCCTCCACTTT	CSARDSRVDPLHF
.	TRBV28	TRBJ1-2	few	TGTGCCAGCAGTTGGACTGGCTATGGCTACACCTTC	CASSWTGYGYTF
.	TRBV4-2	TRBJ2-1	many	TGTGCCAGCAGCCAAATAGGGGGGGCGGGGAATGAGCAGTTCTTC	CASSQIGGAGNEQFF
.	TRBV10-3	TRBJ2-7	.	TGTGCCACGGGGAGAGGGACCTACGAGCAGTACTTC	CATGRGTYEQYF
.	TRBV7-9	TRBJ1-6	few	TGTGCCAGCAGCGCTATGGGCTATAATTCACCCCTCCACTTT	CASSAMGYNSPLHF
.	TRBV5-1	TRBJ2-5	.	TGCGCCAGCAGCTTCAGTACAGAAGAGACCCAGTACTTC	CASSFSTEETQYF
TRBD1	TRBV5-1	TRBJ1-1	many	TGCGCCAGCAGCTCACAGGGGCAGGGCACTGAAGCTTTCTTT	CASSSQGQGTEAFF
.	TRBV29-1	TRBJ2-5	.	TGCAGCGTACGACACGGGCTGAGGCAAGAGACCCAGTACTTC	CSVRHGLRQETQYF
.	TRBV27	TRBJ2-3	once	TGTGCCAGCAGCCTGCCGGGGAGGAGCACAGATACGCAGTATTTT	CASSLPGRSTDTQYF
TRBD2	TRBV20-1	TRBJ2-1	few	TGCAGTGCTGACCCCCTGGGGGGGACCTACAATGAGCAGTTCTTC	CSADPLGGTYNEQFF
TRBD1	TRBV6-4	TRBJ2-3	many	TGTGCCAGCAGTGCCCTAGGGGGCAGCGCAGATACGCAGTATTTT	CASSALGGSADTQYF
TRBD1	TRBV5-1	TRBJ1-1	once	TGCGCCAGCAGCGGCGGGACAGGAGCTTCTACTGAAGCTTTCTTT	CASSGGTGASTEAFF
TRBD1	TRBV14	TRBJ1-2	few	TGTGCCAGCAGCTTTGGGACAGGGTCGAGCTATGGCTACACCTTC	CASSFGTGSSYGYTF
.	TRBV5-1	TRBJ2-1	many	TGCGCCAGCCGGATAACGGGACAAGGCAATGAGCAGTTCTTC	CASRITGQGNEQFF
TRBD2	TRBV19	TRBJ2-1	few	TGTGCCAGTAGTCGGGGAACGGGGGGCTCCTACAATGAGCAGTTCTTC	CASSRGTGGSYNEQFF
.	TRBV5-1	TRBJ2-2	.	TGCGCCAGCAGCTTGGAGGGAACTCCCACCGGGGAGCTGTTTTTT	CASSLEGTPTGELFF
.	TRBV4-3	TRBJ2-1	.	TGCGCCAGCAGCCAGTCAGAGGACAATGAGCAGTTCTTC	CASSQSEDNEQFF
TRBD2	TRBV11-2	TRBJ2-6	.	TGTGCCAGTCACGGGGAGGGAACGGGGGCCAACGTCCTGACTTTC	CASHGEGTGANVLTF
TRBD2	TRBV7-9	TRBJ2-3	.	TGTGCCAGCAGCCCAGCTAGCGGGGGGGATTCCTATACGCAGTATTTT	CASSPASGGDSYTQYF
TRBD1	TRBV5-5	TRBJ1-5	few	TGTGCCAGCAGCTGGACAGGGGGACCTAGCAATCAGCCCCAGCATTTT	CASSWTGGPSNQPQHF
.	TRBV7-2	TRBJ2-1	few	TGTGCCAGCAGCTTAGGTGGGGGGGGCTTCAATGAGCAGTTCTTC	CASSLGGGGFNEQFF
TRBD1	TRBV12-3/TRBV12-4	TRBJ1-6	many	TGTGCCAGCAGTTTGGGACAGGGAGGTAATTCACCCCTCCACTTT	CASSLGQGGNSPLHF
TRBD1	TRBV12-3/TRBV12-4	TRBJ1-1	many	TGTGCCAGCAGTTCGGGGACAGGGACTGAAGCTTTCTTT	CASSSGTGTEAFF
.	TRBV7-9	TRBJ1-5	.	TGTGCCAGCAGTCTCGGGGGTGTAGACAATCAGCCCCAGCATTTT	CASSLGGVDNQPQHF
.	TRBV4-2	TRBJ2-5	.	TGTGCCAGCAGCCAAGGTTTCGAGAAGGCCCAGTACTTC	CASSQGFEKAQYF
.	TRBV7-6	TRBJ1-1	many	TGTGCCAGCAGCGCTAAGGAGGGCACTGAAGCTTTCTTT	CASSAKEGTEAFF
TRBD2	TRBV6-5	TRBJ2-3	many	TGTGCCAGCAGTTATCTAGCGGGGGCGACACAGATACCGCAGTATTTT	CASSYLAGATQIPQYF
.	TRBV12-3/TRBV12-4	TRBJ2-1	few	TGTGCCAGCAGTAAGGCCGGGACCATCTACAATGAGCAGTTCTTC	CASSKAGTIYNEQFF
TRBD2	TRBV4-2	TRBJ2-1	.	TGTGCCAGCAGCCAAGATATAGCGGGGGGGCCGGGTGAGCAGTTCTTC	CASSQDIAGGPGEQFF
TRBD2	TRBV5-4	TRBJ2-7	many	TGTGCCAGCAGCTCCCGGACTAGCGGGGGGGCCTTGAGTACCTACGAGCAGTACTTC	CASSSRTSGGALSTYEQYF
TRBD1	TRBV11-2	TRBJ2-1	.	TGTGCCAGCAGCCCTCGACAGGGAGTCTACAATGAGCAGTTCTTC	CASSPRQGVYNEQFF
.	TRBV7-2	TRBJ2-1	.	TGTGCCAGCTTTGGAGGCCCAGCGCGCTACAATGAGCAGTTCTTC	CASFGGPARYNEQFF